The clone carrying this TCR beta chain appeared a single time. The data originate from a study of blood T cell repertoires in COVID-19. Original processing methods: The assay estimated nucleated cells by amplifying reference gene primers. Measured with immunoSEQ multiplex PCR; TCRdb has only the in-frame clones, and not every one. The D gene and trimming were derived from the DNA, and the V and J assignments and clone size from that table. Among about 76,000 clones listed, roughly 80% were seen once. V lost 5 bases and J lost 4, with 11 bases in between. Germline loops: CDR1 MNHEY, CDR2 SVGAGI. This CDR3 contains 13 residues.

J is TRBJ1-1 and V is TRBV6-5, with D unclear. The sequencing sample was made of peripheral blood. The sequence derives from an elderly man with acute or convalescent COVID-19. Here the CDR3 reads CASSRTQFTEAFF. The CDR3 DNA is TGTGCCAGCAGTAGAACCCAGTTCACTGAAGCTTTCTTT.